The source of this TCR beta chain is a study of blood T cell repertoires in COVID-19 (dated by TCRdb to 2019 to 2021). Study-level background: Samples covering the acute and convalescent phases of COVID-19 were provided by collaborators in the United States, Italy and Spain. A de-identified subject ID, COVID-19 status, age in years and sex were almost always included in the sample metadata. The repertoires were released in a freely available public database intended as a resource for research on the immune response to SARS-CoV-2. The samples were drawn from two sources: the first 160 participants of the ongoing ImmuneRACE study, and over 950 subjects contributed by 6 global collaborators. Subjects who had been exposed to COVID-19, were actively infected with it, or had recovered from it provided the deeply sampled blood TCRbeta repertoires that made up the dataset. Where HLA class I and class II types were available, the types were taken from metadata supplied by the sample provider, not from assay-based typing. The material from the prospective study consisted of cDNA or gDNA derived from T cells, B-cell-depleted T cells, or PBMCs. Study-wide findings and limitations: The amount of clinical and demographic metadata varied by source and participant and was provided uncurated.

Trimming at the junction amounts to 1 base on V and 3 bases on J, and the germline ends lie 13 bases apart. In the germline V gene, CDR1 corresponds to SGHNT and CDR2 to YENEEA. CDR3 length: 15 amino acids, cysteine to phenylalanine. Only the CDR3 part of the read is kept: 45 bases, read in frame from the first base. TCRbeta CDR3 regions were amplified from genomic DNA using the immunoSEQ Assay, a bias-controlled multiplex PCR. From the authors' description of their analysis: The number of nucleated cells in each sample was estimated from the amplification of reference gene primers within the assay. To quantify the absolute abundance of each unique TCRbeta CDR3 rearrangement, sequence reads were collapsed and filtered. For each sample, productive Simpson clonality was calculated as the square root of Simpson's diversity index over productive rearrangements. The table comes from immuneACCESS by way of TCRdb, which keeps in-frame sequences with V and J called. Part of the clones is missing from these tables; in studies checked, under half for an unresolved V gene and the rest for unknown reasons. The V and J calls and clone size are taken from that table; D and trimming were inferred from the DNA. This sample has tens of thousands of clones in its table, and around 87% of those were observed once. Around 6.7% of the sample belongs to the ten largest clones.

Collaborating institutions collected whole blood in K2EDTA tubes following their own protocols. For TCRbeta analysis, collaborators shipped samples as frozen whole blood, isolated PBMCs, or DNA extracted from either of those sample types. About this clone itself: Its recognized antigen is unknown. Base-call qualities are not available, and no considerably larger clone is one nucleotide away.

The sample was peripheral blood. The chain is made from TRBV11-3 and TRBJ2-7; tentative D gene TRBD2, with 6 bases matching. This receptor was obtained from a man aged 45 to 65 with active COVID-19. Read as DNA, the sequence is TGTGCCAGCAGCTTAGGGGCTAGCGTGGGCTACGAGCAGTACTTC. Translated, this is CASSLGASVGYEQYF.